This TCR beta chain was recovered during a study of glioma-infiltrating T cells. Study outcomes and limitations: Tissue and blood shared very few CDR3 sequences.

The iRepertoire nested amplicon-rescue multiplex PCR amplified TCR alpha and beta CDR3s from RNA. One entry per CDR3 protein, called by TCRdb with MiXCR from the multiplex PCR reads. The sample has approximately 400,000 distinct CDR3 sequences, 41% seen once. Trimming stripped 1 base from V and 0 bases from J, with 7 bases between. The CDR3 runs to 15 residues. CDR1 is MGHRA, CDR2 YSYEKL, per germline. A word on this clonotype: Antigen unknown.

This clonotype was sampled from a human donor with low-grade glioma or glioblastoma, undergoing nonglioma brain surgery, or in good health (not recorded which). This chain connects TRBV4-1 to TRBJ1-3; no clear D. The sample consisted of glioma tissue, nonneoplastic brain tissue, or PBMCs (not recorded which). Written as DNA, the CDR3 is TGCGCCAGCAGCCAAGGTCGAACCTCTGGAAACACCATATATTTT. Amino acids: CASSQGRTSGNTIYF.